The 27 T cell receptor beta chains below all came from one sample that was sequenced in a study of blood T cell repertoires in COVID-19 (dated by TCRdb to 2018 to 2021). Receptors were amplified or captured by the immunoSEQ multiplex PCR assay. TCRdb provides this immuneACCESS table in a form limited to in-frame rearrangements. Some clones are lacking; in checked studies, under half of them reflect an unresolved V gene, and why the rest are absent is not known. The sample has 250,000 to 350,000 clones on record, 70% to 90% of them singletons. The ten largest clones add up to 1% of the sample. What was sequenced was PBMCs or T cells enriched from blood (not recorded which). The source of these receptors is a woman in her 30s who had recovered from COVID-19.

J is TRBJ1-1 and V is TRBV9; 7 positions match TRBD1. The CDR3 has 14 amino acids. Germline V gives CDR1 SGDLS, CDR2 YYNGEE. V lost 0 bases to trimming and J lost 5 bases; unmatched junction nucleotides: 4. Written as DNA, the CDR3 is TGTGCCAGCAGCGTAGGGGGACAGAAAACTGAAGCTTTCTTT. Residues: CASSVGGQKTEAFF.

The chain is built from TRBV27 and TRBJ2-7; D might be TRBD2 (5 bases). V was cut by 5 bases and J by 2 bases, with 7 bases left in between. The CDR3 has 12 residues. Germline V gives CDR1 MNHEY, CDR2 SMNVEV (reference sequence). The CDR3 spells CASSSGPYEQYF. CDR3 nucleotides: TGTGCCAGCAGTAGCGGACCCTACGAGCAGTACTTC.

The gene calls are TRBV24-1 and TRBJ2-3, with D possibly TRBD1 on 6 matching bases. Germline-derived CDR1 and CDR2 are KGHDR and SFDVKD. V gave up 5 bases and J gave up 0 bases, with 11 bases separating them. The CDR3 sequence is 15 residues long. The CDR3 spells CATSVGTSSTDTQYF. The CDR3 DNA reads TGTGCCACCAGTGTCGGGACATCTAGCACAGATACGCAGTATTTT.

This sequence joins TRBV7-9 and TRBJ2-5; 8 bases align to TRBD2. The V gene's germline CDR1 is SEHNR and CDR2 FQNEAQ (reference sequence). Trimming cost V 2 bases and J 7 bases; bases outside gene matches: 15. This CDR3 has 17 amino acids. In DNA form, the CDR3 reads TGTGCCAGCAGCTTAAGTGCCGCGCGGGGGGACCTCAGGACCCAGTACTTC. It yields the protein CASSLSAARGDLRTQYF.

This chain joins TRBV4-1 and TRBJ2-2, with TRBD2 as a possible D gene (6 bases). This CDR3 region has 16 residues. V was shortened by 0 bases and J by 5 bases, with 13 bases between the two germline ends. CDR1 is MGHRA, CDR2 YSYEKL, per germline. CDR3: CASSQEPRRGTGELFF. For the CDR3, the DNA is TGCGCCAGCAGCCAAGAACCCCGGCGGGGTACCGGGGAGCTGTTTTTT.

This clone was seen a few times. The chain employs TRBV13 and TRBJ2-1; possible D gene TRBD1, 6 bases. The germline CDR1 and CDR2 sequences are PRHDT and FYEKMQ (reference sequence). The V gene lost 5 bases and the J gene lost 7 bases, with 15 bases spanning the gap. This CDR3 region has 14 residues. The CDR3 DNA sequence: TGTGCCAGCAGCCCCCGGTCGAGGGGGAATGAGCAGTTCTTC. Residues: CASSPRSRGNEQFF.

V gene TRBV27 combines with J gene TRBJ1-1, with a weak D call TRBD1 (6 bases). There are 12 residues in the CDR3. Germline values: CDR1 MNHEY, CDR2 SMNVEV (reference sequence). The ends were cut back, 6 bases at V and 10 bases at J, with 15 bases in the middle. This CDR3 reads CASSNRVFGAFF. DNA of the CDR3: TGTGCCAGCAGCAACAGGGTTTTTGGAGCTTTCTTT.

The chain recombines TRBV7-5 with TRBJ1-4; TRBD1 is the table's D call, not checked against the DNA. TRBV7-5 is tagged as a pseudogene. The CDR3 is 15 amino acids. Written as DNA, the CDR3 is TGTGTCAGAAGCTTATTGGGACAGGGGAGTGAAAAACTGTTTTTT. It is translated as CVRSLLGQGSEKLFF.

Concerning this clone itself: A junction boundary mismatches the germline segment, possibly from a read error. The CDR3 DNA is TGTGCCAGCTCTCCACAGGGGGCAAATATCCGCGCGACTGAAGCTTTCTTT. This codes for CASSPQGANIRATEAFF. V is TRBV18 and J is TRBJ1-1; 9 bases line up with TRBD1. Germline values: CDR1 KGHSH, CDR2 LQKENI. This CDR3 comprises 17 residues.

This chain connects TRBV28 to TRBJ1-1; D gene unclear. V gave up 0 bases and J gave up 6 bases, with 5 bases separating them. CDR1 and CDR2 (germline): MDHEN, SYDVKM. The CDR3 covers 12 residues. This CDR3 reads CASSLWTSEAFF. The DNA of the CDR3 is TGTGCCAGCAGTTTATGGACATCTGAAGCTTTCTTT.

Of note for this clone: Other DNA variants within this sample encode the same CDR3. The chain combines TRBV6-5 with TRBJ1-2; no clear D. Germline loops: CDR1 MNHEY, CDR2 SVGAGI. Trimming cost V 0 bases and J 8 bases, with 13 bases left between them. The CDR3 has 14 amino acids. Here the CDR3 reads CASSYSPGIGGYTF. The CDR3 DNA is TGTGCCAGCAGTTACTCTCCGGGTATTGGAGGCTACACCTTC.

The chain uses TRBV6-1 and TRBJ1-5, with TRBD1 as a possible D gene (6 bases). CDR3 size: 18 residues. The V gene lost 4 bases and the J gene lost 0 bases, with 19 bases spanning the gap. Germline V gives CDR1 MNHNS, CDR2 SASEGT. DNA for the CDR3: TGTGCCAGCAGTGTATCAGCTGATCAGGGGTATAGCAATCAGCCCCAGCATTTT. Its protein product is CASSVSADQGYSNQPQHF.

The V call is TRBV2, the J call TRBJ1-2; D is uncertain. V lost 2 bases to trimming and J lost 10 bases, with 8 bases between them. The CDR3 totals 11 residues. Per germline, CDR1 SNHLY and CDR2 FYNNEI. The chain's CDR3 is CASSEHSYYTF. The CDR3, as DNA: TGTGCCAGCAGTGAACACAGCTACTACACCTTC. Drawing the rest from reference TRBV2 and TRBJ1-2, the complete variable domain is EPEVTQTPSHQVTQMGQEVILRCVPISNHLYFYWYRQILGQKVEFLVSFYNNEISEKSEIFDDQFSVERPDGSNFTLKIRSTKLEDSAMYFCASSEHSYYTFGSGTRLTVV.

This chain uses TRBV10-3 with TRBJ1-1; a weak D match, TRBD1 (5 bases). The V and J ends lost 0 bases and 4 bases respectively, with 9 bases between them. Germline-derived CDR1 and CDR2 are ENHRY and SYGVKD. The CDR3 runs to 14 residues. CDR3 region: CAISESAGRTEAFF. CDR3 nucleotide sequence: TGTGCCATCAGTGAGTCGGCAGGGCGCACTGAAGCTTTCTTT.

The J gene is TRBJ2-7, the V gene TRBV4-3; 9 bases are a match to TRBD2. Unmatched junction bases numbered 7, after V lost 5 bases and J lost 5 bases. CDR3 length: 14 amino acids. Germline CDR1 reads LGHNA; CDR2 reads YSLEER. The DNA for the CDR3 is TGCGCCAGCAGCTACCGGACTAGCGAGGACGAGCAGTACTTC. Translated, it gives CASSYRTSEDEQYF.

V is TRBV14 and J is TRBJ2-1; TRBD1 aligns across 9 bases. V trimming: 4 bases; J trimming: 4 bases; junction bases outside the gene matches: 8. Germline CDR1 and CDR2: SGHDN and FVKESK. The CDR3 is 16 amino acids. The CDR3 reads CASSLLQGALYNEQFF. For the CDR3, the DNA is TGTGCCAGCAGCCTACTACAGGGGGCCCTATACAATGAGCAGTTCTTC.

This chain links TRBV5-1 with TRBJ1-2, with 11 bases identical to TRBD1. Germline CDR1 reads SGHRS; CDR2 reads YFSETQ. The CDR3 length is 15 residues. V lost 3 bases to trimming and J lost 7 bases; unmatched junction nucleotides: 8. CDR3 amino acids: CASSSRDRGSGGYTF. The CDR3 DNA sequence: TGCGCCAGCAGCTCCCGGGACAGGGGGTCAGGTGGCTACACCTTC.

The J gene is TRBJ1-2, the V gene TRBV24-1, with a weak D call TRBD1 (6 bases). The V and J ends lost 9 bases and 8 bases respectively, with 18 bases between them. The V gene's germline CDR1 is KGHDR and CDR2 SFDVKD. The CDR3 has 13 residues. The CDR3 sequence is CATQTGPRGGYTF. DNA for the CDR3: TGTGCCACCCAGACGGGCCCCAGGGGAGGCTACACCTTC.

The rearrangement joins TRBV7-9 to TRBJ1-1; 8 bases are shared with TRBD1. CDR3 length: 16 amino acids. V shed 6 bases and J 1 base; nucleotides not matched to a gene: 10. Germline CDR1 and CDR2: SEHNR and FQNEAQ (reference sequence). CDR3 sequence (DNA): TGTGCCAGCAGGGAGGGGCAGGGGGCAGGGAACACTGAAGCTTTCTTT. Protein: CASREGQGAGNTEAFF.

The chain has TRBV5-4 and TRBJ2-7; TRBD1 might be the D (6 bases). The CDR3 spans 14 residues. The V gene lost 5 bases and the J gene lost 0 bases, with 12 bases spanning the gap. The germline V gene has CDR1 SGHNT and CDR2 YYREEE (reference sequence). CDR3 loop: CASSLTGHSYEQYF. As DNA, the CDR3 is TGTGCCAGCAGTCTGACAGGTCACTCCTACGAGCAGTACTTC.

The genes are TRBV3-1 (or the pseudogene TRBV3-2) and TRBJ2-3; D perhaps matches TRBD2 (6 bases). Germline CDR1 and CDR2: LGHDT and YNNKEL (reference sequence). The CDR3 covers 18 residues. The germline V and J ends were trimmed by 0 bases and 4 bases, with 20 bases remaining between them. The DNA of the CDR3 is TGTGCCAGCAGCCAAGATTTACGTGAGGGACTTTGGGCAGATACGCAGTATTTT. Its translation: CASSQDLREGLWADTQYF.

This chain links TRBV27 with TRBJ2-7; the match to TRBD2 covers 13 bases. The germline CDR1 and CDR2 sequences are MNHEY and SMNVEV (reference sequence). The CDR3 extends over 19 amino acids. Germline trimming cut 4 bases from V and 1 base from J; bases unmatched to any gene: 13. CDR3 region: CASSSRGLAGVQASYEQYF. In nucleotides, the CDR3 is TGTGCCAGCAGTTCCAGAGGACTAGCGGGAGTACAAGCGTCCTACGAGCAGTACTTC.

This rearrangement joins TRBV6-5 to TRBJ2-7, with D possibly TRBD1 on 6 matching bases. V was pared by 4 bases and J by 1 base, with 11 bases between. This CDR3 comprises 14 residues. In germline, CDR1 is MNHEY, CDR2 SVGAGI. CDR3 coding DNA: TGTGCCAGCAGTTCTACAGGGTCTTCCTACGAGCAGTACTTC. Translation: CASSSTGSSYEQYF.

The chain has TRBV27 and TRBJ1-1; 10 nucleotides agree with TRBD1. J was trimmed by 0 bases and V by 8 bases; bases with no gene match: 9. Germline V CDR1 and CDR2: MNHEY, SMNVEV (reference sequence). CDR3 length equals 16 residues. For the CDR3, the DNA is TGTGCCAGCCGGTCCGGGACAGGGGTTTTGAACACTGAAGCTTTCTTT. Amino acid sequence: CASRSGTGVLNTEAFF.

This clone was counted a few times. The CDR3 DNA is TGTGCCAGCAGCCAAGATACCTACGAGCAGTACTTC. This codes for CASSQDTYEQYF. J is TRBJ2-7 and V is TRBV3-1 (or the pseudogene TRBV3-2); D remains unclear. This CDR3 has 12 amino acids. V lost 0 bases and J 2 bases, leaving 2 bases between the germline ends. Per germline, CDR1 LGHDT and CDR2 YNNKEL (reference sequence).

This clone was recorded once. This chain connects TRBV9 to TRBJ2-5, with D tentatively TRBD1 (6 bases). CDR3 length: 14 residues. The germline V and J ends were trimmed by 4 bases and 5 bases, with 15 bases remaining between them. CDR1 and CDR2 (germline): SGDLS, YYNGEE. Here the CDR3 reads CASSLAQGGETQYF. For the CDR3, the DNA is TGTGCCAGCAGCCTAGCACAGGGTGGGGAGACCCAGTACTTC.

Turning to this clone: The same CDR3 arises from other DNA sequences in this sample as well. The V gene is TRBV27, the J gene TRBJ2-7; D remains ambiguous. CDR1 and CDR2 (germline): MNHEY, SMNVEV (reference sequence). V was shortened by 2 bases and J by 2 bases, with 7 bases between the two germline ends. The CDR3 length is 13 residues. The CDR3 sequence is CASSLGSTYEQYF. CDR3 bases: TGTGCCAGCAGTTTAGGCAGTACCTACGAGCAGTACTTC.